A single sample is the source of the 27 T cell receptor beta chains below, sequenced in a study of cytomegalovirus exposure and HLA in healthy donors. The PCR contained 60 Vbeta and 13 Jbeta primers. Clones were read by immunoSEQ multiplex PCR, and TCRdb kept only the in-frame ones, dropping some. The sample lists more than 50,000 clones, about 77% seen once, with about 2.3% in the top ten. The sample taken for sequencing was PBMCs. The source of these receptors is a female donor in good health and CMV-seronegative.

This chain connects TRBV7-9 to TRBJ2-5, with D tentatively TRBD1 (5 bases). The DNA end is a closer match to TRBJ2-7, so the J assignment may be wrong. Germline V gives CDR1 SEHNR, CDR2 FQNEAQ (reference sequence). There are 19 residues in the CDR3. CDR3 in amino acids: CASKRITLGETDSSYEQYF. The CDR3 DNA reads TGTGCCAGTAAAAGAATCACCCTAGGAGAAACCGACAGCTCTTACGAGCAGTACTTC.

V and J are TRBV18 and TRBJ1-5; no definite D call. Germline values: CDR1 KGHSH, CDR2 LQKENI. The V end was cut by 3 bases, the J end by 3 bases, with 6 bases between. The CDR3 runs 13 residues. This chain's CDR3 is CASSPANNQPQHF. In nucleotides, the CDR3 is TGTGCCAGCTCACCGGCCAACAATCAGCCCCAGCATTTT.

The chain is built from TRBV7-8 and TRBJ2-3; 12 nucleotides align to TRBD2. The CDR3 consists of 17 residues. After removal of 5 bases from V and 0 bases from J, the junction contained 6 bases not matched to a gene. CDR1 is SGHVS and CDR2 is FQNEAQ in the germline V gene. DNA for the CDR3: TGTGCCAGCAGCCCACGGACTAGCGGGGAAAGCACAGATACGCAGTATTTT. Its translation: CASSPRTSGESTDTQYF. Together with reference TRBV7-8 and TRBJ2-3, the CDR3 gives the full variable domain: GAGVSQSPRYKVAKRGQDVALRCDPISGHVSLFWYQQALGQGPEFLTYFQNEAQLDKSGLPSDRFFAERPEGSVSTLKIQRTQQEDSAVYLCASSPRTSGESTDTQYFGPGTRLTVL.

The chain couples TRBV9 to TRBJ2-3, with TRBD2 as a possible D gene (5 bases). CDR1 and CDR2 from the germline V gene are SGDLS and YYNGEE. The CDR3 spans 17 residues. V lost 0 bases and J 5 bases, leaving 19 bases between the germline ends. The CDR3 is CASSVGRLALNLDTQYF. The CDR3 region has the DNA TGTGCCAGCAGCGTAGGGCGGCTAGCCCTGAATTTAGATACGCAGTATTTT.

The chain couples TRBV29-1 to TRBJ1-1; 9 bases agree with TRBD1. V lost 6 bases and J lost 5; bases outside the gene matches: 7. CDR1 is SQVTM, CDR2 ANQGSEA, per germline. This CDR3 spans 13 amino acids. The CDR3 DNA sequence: TGCAGCGTACAGGGGGCATTGGGGACTGAAGCTTTCTTT. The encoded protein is CSVQGALGTEAFF.

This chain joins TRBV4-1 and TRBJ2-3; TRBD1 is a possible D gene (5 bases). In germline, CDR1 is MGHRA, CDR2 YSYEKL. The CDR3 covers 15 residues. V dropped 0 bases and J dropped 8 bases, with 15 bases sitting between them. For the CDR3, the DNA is TGCGCCAGCAGCCAAGACCGAGCAGGGATAGGTACGCAGTATTTT. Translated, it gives CASSQDRAGIGTQYF.

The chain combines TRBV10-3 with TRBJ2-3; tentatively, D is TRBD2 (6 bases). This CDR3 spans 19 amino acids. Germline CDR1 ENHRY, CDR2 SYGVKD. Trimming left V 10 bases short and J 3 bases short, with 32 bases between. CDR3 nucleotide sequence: TGTGCCACCGGGTGGGGTCAGGGAGGCGGTGATTTTCGGACAGATACGCAGTATTTT. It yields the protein CATGWGQGGGDFRTDTQYF.

The CDR3 bases are TGCGCCAGCAGTATAGGGGCGGGGGAGACCCAGTACTTC. It yields the protein CASSIGAGETQYF. The chain employs TRBV10-2 and TRBJ2-5, with D perhaps matching TRBD2 (6 bases). Germline V gene lookup returns CDR1 WSHSY and CDR2 SAAADI. The CDR3 consists of 13 residues. The V gene lost 5 bases and the J gene lost 5 bases, with 12 bases spanning the gap.

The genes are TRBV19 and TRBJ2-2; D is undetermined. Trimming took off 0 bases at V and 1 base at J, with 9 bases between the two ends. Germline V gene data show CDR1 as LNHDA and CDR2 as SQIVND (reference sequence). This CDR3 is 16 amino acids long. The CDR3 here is CASSIDDNRNTGELFF. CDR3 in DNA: TGTGCCAGTAGTATAGATGACAACAGGAACACCGGGGAGCTGTTTTTT.

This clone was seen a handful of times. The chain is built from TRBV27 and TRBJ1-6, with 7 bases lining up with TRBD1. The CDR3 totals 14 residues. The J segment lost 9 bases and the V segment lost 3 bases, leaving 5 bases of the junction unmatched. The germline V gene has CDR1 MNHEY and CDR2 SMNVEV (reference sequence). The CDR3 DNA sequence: TGTGCCAGCAGTTTCCTACAGGGGAGTTCACCCCTCCACTTT. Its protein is CASSFLQGSSPLHF.

The CDR3 coding sequence is TGTGCCAGCAGCTCCCGAGGGCGGGAGGCACAGGGAGATACGCAGTATTTT. Translation: CASSSRGREAQGDTQYF. The chain is built from TRBV7-2 and TRBJ2-3; 8 bases match TRBD2. Unmatched junction bases numbered 14, after V lost 4 bases and J lost 5 bases. There are 17 residues in the CDR3. Germline CDR1 and CDR2: SGHTA and FQGNSA.

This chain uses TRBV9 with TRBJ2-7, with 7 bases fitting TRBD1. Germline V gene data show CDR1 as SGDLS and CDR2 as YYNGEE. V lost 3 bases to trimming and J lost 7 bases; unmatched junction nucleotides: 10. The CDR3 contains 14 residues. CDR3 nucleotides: TGTGCCAGCAGCGAACAGGGGCAAGCGGTGGAGCAGTACTTC. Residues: CASSEQGQAVEQYF.

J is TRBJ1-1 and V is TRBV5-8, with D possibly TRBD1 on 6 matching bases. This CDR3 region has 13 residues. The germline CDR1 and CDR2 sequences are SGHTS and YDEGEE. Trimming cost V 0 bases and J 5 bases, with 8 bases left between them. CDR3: CASSLEGGTEAFF. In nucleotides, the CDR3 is TGTGCCAGCAGCTTGGAGGGGGGGACTGAAGCTTTCTTT.

In DNA form, the CDR3 reads TGTGCCAGCAGCCGTTCGGGACAGGGATACGAGCAGTACTTC. It yields the protein CASSRSGQGYEQYF. The rearrangement uses TRBV11-2 and TRBJ2-7, with 9 bases fitting TRBD1. The CDR3 extends over 14 amino acids. Germline loops: CDR1 SGHAT, CDR2 FQNNGV. Trimming cost V 5 bases and J 4 bases; bases outside gene matches: 6.

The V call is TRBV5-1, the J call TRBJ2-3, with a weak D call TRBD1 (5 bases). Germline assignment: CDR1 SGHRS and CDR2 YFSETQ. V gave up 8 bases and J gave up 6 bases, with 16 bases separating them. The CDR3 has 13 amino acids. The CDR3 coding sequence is TGCGCCAGTAGCAATCAGGGCTATGATACGCAGTATTTT. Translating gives CASSNQGYDTQYF.

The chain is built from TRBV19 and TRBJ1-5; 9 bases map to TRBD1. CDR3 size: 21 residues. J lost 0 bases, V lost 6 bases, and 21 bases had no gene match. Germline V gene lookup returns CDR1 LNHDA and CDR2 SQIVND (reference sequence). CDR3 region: CASSLPPQTGGKVRSNQPQHF. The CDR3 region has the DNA TGTGCCAGTAGCCTCCCCCCCCAGACAGGGGGTAAAGTCCGTAGCAATCAGCCCCAGCATTTT. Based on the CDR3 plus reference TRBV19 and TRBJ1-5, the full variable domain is DGGITQSPKYLFRKEGQNVTLSCEQNLNHDAMYWYRQDPGQGLRLIYYSQIVNDFQKGDIAEGYSVSREKKESFPLTVTSAQKNPTAFYLCASSLPPQTGGKVRSNQPQHFGDGTRLSIL.

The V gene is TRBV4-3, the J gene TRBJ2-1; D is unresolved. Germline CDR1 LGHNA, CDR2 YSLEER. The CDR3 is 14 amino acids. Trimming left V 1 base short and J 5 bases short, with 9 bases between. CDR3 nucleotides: TGCGCCAGCAGCCAAGTACGAGGAAACAATGAGCAGTTCTTC. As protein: CASSQVRGNNEQFF.

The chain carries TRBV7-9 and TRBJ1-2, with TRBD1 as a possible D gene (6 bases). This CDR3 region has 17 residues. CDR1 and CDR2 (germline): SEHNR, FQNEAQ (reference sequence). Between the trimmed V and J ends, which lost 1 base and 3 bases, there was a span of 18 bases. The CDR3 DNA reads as TGTGCCAGCAGCTTAGTGGGCGGGCAGGGGCTAGACTATGGCTACACCTTC. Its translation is CASSLVGGQGLDYGYTF.

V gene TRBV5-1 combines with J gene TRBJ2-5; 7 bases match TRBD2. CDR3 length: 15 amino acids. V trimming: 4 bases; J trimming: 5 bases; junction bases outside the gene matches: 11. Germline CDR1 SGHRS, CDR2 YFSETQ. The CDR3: CASSRLPGGPETQYF. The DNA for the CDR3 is TGCGCCAGCAGCCGACTCCCGGGAGGTCCGGAGACCCAGTACTTC.

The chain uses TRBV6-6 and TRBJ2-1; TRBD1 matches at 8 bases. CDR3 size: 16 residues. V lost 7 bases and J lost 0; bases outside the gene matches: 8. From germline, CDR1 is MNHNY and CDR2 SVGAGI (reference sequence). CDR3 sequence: CASTKRTGTSYNEQFF. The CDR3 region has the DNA TGTGCCAGCACCAAACGGACAGGGACCTCCTACAATGAGCAGTTCTTC.

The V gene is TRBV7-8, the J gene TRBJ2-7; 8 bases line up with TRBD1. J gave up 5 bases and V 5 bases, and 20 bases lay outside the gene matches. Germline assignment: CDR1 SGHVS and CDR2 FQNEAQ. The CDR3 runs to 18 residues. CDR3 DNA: TGTGCCAGCAGCCCACGGAGAGACAGGACAGGGTTAAAGAACGAGCAGTACTTC. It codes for CASSPRRDRTGLKNEQYF.

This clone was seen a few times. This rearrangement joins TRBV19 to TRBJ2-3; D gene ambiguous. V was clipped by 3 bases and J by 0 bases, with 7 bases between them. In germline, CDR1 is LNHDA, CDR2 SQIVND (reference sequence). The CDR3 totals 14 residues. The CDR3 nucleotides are TGTGCCAGTAGTATCTTTACTAGCACAGATACGCAGTATTTT. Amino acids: CASSIFTSTDTQYF.

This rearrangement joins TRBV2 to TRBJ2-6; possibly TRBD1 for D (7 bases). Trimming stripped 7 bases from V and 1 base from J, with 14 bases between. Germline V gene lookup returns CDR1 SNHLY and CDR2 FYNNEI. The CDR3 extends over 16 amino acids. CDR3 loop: CASTGGGRSGANVLTF. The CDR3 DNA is TGTGCCAGCACCGGAGGGGGCAGGTCTGGGGCCAACGTCCTGACTTTC.

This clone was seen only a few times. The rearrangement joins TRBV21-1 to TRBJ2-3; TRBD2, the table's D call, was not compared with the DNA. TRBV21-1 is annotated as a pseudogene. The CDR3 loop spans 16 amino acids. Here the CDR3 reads CASSKASGTPTDTQYF. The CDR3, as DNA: TGTGCCAGCAGCAAAGCCAGCGGGACCCCCACAGATACGCAGTATTTT.

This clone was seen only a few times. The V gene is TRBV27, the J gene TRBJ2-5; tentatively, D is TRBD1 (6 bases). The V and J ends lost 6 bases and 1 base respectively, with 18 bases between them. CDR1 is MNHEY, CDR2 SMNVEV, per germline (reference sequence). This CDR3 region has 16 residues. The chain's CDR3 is CASSATGFQIQETQYF. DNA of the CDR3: TGTGCCAGCAGCGCGACAGGTTTTCAAATCCAAGAGACCCAGTACTTC.

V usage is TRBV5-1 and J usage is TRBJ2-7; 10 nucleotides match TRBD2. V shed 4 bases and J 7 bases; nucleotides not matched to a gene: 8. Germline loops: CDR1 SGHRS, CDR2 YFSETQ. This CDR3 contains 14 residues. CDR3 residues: CASSPSLAGVEQYF. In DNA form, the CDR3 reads TGCGCCAGCAGCCCATCTCTAGCGGGAGTTGAGCAGTACTTC.

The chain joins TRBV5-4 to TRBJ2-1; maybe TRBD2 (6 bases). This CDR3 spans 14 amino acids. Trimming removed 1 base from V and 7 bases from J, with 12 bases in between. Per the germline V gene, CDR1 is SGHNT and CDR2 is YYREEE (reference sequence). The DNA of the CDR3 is TGTGCCAGCAGCTTGTACGGGGGTATGAATGAGCAGTTCTTC. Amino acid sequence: CASSLYGGMNEQFF. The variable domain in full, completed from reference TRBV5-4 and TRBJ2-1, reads ETGVTQSPTHLIKTRGQQVTLRCSSQSGHNTVSWYQQALGQGPQFIFQYYREEENGRGNFPPRFSGLQFPNYSSELNVNALELDDSALYLCASSLYGGMNEQFFGPGTRLTVL.